A selection of T cell receptor beta chains follows, all from one sample in a study of Graves' ophthalmopathy and Graves' hyperthyroidism. TCRdb re-analysed the multiplex PCR reads in MiXCR, keeping a single row per CDR3 protein. Of a few hundred thousand distinct CDR3 sequences detected, under 40% appear once; the ten largest clones hold approximately 4.1%. The specimen sequenced was peripheral blood or thyroid tissue (not recorded which). These receptors all come from an adult man with Graves' hyperthyroidism. Each CDR3 is given without its conserved first and last residue. Fields, in order: V gene, D gene, CDR3 protein. D genes are given only for firm matches.

TRBV2 | . | ASRQLSYEQY
TRBV6-5 | . | ASRARAMNTEAF
TRBV6-5 | . | ASRLDRSYEQY
TRBV2 | . | ASSEGLGYSSYEQY
TRBV12-3/TRBV12-4 | TRBD1 | ASSPGTGVEQF
TRBV20-1 | TRBD2 | SARDLAGETQY
TRBV2 | . | ASSENRGEKLF
TRBV12-3/TRBV12-4 | . | ASSFGQGSTDTQY
TRBV15 | . | ATSRGVGETQY
TRBV24-1 | TRBD1 | ATSDGTGKAETQY
TRBV12-3/TRBV12-4 | TRBD2 | ASSRAQGTSGAHTGELF
TRBV6-4 | . | ASSLQHLRGSPLH
TRBV6-6 | . | ASSYGTSGRNTEAF
TRBV7-8 | TRBD1 | ASSRDRIRDT
TRBV11-2 | . | ASTPRIHAAF
TRBV20-1 | TRBD1 | SADITQDRGAYEQY
TRBV7-2 | TRBD2 | ASSLRGNYEQY
TRBV10-3 | . | ASSLIVPYEQY
TRBV6-5 | TRBD1 | ASSSKGAHGQPQH
TRBV7-3 | . | ASSFYEDTQY
TRBV12-3/TRBV12-4 | . | ASSFFQGRNEQY
TRBV10-3 | TRBD1 | ASRRQG
TRBV2 | . | ASSRRGLF
TRBV7-3 | TRBD1 | ASSLRQGAIDEQF
TRBV4-2 | . | ASSQENLRASNEKLF
TRBV20-1 | TRBD2 | SARLLAGTPGEQY
TRBV7-9 | . | ASSARGGGGYT